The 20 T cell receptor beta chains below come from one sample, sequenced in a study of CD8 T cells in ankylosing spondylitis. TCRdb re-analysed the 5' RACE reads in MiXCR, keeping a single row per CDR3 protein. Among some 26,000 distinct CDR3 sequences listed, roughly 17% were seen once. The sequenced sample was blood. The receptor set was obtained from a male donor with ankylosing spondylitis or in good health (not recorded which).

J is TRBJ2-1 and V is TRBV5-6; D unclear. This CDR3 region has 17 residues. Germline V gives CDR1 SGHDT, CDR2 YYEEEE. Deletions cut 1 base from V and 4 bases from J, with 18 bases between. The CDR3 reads CASSLLQVVSTYNEQFF. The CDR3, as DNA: TGTGCCAGCAGCTTGCTTCAAGTCGTCTCAACGTACAATGAGCAGTTCTTC.

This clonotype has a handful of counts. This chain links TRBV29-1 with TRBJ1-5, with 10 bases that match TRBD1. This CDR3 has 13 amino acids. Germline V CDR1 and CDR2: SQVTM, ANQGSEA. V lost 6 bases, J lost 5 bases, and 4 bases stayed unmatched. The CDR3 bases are TGCAGCGTGAGACAGGGGGCCCATCAGCCCCAGCATTTT. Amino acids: CSVRQGAHQPQHF.

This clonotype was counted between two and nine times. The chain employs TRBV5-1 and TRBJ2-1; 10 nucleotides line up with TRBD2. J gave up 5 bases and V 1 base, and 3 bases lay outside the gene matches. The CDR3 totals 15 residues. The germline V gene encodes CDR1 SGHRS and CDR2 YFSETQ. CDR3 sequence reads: CASSLRTSGNNEQFF. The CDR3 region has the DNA TGCGCCAGCAGCTTGAGGACTAGCGGAAACAATGAGCAGTTCTTC.

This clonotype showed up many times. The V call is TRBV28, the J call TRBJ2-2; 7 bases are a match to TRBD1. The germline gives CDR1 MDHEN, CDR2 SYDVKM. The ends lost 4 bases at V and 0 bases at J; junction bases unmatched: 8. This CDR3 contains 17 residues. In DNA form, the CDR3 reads TGTGCCAGCAGTTCGACAGGGTATCTCGCGAACACCGGGGAGCTGTTTTTT. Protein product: CASSSTGYLANTGELFF.

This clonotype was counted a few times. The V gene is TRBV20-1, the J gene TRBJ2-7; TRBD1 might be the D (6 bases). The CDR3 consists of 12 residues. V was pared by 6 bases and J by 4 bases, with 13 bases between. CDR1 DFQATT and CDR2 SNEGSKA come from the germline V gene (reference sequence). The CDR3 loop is CSAWTDTYEQYV. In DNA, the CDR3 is TGCAGTGCATGGACAGACACTTACGAGCAGTACGTC.

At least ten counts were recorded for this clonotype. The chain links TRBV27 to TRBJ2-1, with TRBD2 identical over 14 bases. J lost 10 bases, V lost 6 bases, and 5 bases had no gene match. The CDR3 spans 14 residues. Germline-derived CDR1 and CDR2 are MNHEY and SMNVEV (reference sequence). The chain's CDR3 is CASRGLAGVPEQFF. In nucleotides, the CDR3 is TGTGCCAGCAGGGGACTAGCGGGAGTCCCCGAGCAGTTCTTC.

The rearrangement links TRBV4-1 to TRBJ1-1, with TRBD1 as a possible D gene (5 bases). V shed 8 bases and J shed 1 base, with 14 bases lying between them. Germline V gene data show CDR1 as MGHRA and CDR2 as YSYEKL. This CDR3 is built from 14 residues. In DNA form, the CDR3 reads TGCGCCAGCGCCCCGGGACTTCCGAACACTGAAGCTTTCTTT. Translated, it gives CASAPGLPNTEAFF.

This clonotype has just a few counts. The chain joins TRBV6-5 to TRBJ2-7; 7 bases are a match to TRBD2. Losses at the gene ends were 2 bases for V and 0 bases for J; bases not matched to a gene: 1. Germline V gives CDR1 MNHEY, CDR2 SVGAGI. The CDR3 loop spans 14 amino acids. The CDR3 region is CASSYERGSYEQYF. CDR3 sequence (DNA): TGTGCCAGCAGTTACGAGCGGGGCTCCTACGAGCAGTACTTC.

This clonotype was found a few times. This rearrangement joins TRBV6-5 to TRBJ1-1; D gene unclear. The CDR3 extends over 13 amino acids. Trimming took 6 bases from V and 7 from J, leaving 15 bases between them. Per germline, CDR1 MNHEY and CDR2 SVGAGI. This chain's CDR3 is CASRTMGSVEAFF. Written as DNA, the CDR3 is TGTGCCAGCAGGACGATGGGGTCGGTTGAAGCTTTCTTT.

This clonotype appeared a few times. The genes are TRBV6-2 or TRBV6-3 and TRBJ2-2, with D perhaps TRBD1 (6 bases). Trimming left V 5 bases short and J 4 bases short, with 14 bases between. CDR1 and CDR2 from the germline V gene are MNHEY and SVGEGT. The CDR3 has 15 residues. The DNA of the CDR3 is TGTGCCAGCAGTCCGTTGGGACATCCCACCGGGGAGCTGTTTTTT. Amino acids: CASSPLGHPTGELFF.

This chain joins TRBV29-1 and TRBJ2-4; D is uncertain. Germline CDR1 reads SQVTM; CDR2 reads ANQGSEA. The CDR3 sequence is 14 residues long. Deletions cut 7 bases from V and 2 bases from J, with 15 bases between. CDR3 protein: CSAVAPSSKNIQYF. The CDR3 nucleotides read TGCAGCGCCGTTGCGCCCAGTTCCAAAAACATTCAGTACTTC.

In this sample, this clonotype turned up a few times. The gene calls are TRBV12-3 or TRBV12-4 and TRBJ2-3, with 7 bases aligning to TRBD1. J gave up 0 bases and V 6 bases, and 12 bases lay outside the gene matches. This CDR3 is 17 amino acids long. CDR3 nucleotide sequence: TGTGCCAGCAGCCGCGGAATGAGGGGGCCTAGCACAGATACGCAGTATTTT. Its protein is CASSRGMRGPSTDTQYF.

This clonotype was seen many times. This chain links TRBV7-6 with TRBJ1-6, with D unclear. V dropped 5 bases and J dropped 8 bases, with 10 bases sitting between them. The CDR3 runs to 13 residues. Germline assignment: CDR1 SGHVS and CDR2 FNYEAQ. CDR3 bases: TGTGCCAGCAGCCTCCAAGAGGATTCACCCCTCCACTTT. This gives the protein CASSLQEDSPLHF.

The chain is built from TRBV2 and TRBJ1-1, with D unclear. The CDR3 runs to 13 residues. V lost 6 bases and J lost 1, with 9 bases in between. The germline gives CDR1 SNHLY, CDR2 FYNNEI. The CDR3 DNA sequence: TGTGCCAGCAGACGGACTGAGAACACTGAAGCTTTCTTT. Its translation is CASRRTENTEAFF.

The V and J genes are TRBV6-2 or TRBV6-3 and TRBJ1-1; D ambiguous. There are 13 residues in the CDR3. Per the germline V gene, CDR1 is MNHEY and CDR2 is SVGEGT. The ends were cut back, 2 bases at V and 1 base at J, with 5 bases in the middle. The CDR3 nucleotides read TGTGCCAGCAGTTACAGGGCGAACACTGAAGCTTTCTTT. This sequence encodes CASSYRANTEAFF.

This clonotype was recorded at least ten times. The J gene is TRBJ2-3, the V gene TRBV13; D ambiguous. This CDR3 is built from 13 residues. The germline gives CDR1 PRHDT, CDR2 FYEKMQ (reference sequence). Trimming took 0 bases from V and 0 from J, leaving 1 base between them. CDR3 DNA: TGTGCCAGCAGCTTAGGCAGCACAGATACGCAGTATTTT. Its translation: CASSLGSTDTQYF.

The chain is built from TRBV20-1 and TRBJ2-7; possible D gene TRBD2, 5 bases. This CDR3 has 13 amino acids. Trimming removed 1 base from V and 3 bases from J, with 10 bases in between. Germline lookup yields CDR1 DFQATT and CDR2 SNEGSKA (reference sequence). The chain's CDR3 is CSARADGVYEQYV. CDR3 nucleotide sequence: TGCAGTGCTAGAGCGGACGGGGTCTACGAGCAGTACGTC.

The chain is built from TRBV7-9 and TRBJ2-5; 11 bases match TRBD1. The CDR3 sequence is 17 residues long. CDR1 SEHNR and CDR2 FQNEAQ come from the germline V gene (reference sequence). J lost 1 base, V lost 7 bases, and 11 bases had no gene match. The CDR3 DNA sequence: TGTGCCAGCACACGGTTGGTTGGGACAGGGGGCCAAGAGACCCAGTACTTC. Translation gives CASTRLVGTGGQETQYF.

In DNA form, the CDR3 reads TGTGCCAGCAGTTTAACTAGTGGGAGAAATGAGCAGTTCTTC. It is translated as CASSLTSGRNEQFF. The chain uses TRBV12-3 or TRBV12-4 and TRBJ2-1; TRBD2 is a possible D gene (5 bases). Trimming left V 2 bases short and J 7 bases short, with 12 bases between. CDR3 length equals 14 residues.

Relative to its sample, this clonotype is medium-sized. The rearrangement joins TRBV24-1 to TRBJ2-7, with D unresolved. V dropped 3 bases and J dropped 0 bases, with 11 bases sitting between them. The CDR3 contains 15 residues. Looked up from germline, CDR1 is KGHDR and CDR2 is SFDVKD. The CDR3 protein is CATSDPLSASYEQYF. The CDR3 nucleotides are TGTGCCACCAGTGATCCCCTTAGTGCCTCCTACGAGCAGTACTTC.